A single sample is the source of the 10 T cell receptor beta chains below, sequenced in a study of blood T cell repertoires in COVID-19. The repertoire was sequenced with immunoSEQ multiplex PCR; TCRdb's copy has only in-frame clones and lacks some. The table lists 200,000 or so clones, roughly 90% of them singletons. Source material: PBMCs or T cells enriched from blood (not recorded which). The source of these receptors is a woman aged 40 to 50 with acute COVID-19.

This clone is a singleton in its sample. V and J are TRBV2 and TRBJ1-2; a weak D match, TRBD1 (6 bases). The V gene's germline CDR1 is SNHLY and CDR2 FYNNEI. V lost 7 bases to trimming and J lost 8 bases, with 17 bases between them. The CDR3 contains 13 residues. CDR3: CASTVGGQYGYTF. The DNA for the CDR3 is TGTGCCAGCACGGTGGGCGGACAGTACGGCTACACCTTC.

CDR3 protein: CASSLGGRGDEQFF. As DNA, the CDR3 is TGTGCCAGCAGCTTAGGGGGCAGGGGAGATGAGCAGTTCTTC. J is TRBJ2-1 and V is TRBV7-6, with a weak D call TRBD1 (6 bases). The CDR3 extends over 14 amino acids. Deletions cut 1 base from V and 8 bases from J, with 12 bases between. Germline CDR1 is SGHVS and CDR2 is FNYEAQ. The whole variable domain, filled in from reference TRBV7-6 and TRBJ2-1, reads GAGVSQSPRYKVTKRGQDVALRCDPISGHVSLYWYRQALGQGPEFLTYFNYEAQQDKSGLPNDRFSAERPEGSISTLTIQRTEQRDSAMYRCASSLGGRGDEQFFGPGTRLTVL.

V and J are TRBV5-1 and TRBJ2-2; D is possibly TRBD1 (6 bases). V was shortened by 3 bases and J by 2 bases, with 8 bases between the two germline ends. From germline, CDR1 is SGHRS and CDR2 YFSETQ. The CDR3 totals 14 residues. The CDR3 DNA reads as TGCGCCAGCAGCTCGGGACACAACACCGGGGAGCTGTTTTTT. This translates into CASSSGHNTGELFF.

The J gene is TRBJ1-5, the V gene TRBV19; D is possibly TRBD1 (6 bases). The CDR3 length is 18 residues. CDR1 and CDR2 from the germline V gene are LNHDA and SQIVND (reference sequence). V was shortened by 3 bases and J by 0 bases, with 18 bases between the two germline ends. The CDR3 loop is CASSISSSGAGSNQPQHF. CDR3 bases: TGTGCCAGTAGTATCTCTTCTTCAGGGGCTGGTAGCAATCAGCCCCAGCATTTT.

CDR3: CASSSDRVGQPQHF. The CDR3 nucleotides are TGTGCCAGCAGTTCGGACAGGGTAGGCCAGCCCCAGCATTTT. The chain combines TRBV27 with TRBJ1-5; 8 bases align to TRBD1. This CDR3 has 14 amino acids. The trim removed 4 bases at V and 7 bases at J, leaving 6 bases unmatched. From germline, CDR1 is MNHEY and CDR2 SMNVEV (reference sequence).

The chain has TRBV6-2 or TRBV6-3 and TRBJ1-5; no definite D call. Germline assignment: CDR1 MNHEY and CDR2 SVGEGT. Trimming stripped 2 bases from V and 4 bases from J, with 6 bases between. The CDR3 totals 13 residues. In DNA, the CDR3 is TGTGCCAGCAGTTACGGGCAAAATCAGCCCCAGCATTTT. It codes for CASSYGQNQPQHF.

The rearrangement uses TRBV7-2 and TRBJ1-3; D remains ambiguous. Germline V CDR1 and CDR2: SGHTA, FQGNSA. The CDR3 loop spans 19 amino acids. Trimming took off 2 bases at V and 1 base at J, with 21 bases between the two ends. The CDR3 here is CASSLMFDPGRVSGNTIYF. The CDR3 DNA sequence: TGTGCCAGCAGCTTAATGTTTGATCCTGGTCGGGTATCTGGAAACACCATATATTTT.

V usage is TRBV11-3 and J usage is TRBJ2-7; D ambiguous. This CDR3 spans 13 amino acids. From germline, CDR1 is SGHNT and CDR2 YENEEA. Trimming took 0 bases from V and 0 from J, leaving 3 bases between them. The CDR3 DNA sequence: TGTGCCAGCAGCTTAGAGAGCTCCTACGAGCAGTACTTC. Residues: CASSLESSYEQYF.

The chain carries TRBV12-3 or TRBV12-4 and TRBJ2-1; tentative D call: TRBD2 (6 bases). This CDR3 comprises 13 residues. V was clipped by 5 bases and J by 10 bases, with 15 bases between them. The chain's CDR3 is CASSHPGSVEQFF. In nucleotides, the CDR3 is TGTGCCAGCAGTCACCCCGGGAGTGTGGAGCAGTTCTTC.

This CDR3 reads CASSDQAGGYNEQFF. The DNA of the CDR3 is TGTGCCAGCAGTGATCAGGCGGGGGGATACAATGAGCAGTTCTTC. V and J are TRBV6-4 and TRBJ2-1; 8 bases fit TRBD2. The CDR3 runs 15 residues. Trimming at V came to 3 bases and at J to 4 bases, leaving 5 bases not matched to a gene. Germline CDR1 is MRHNA and CDR2 is SNTAGT.